This TCR beta chain was captured by sequencing in a study of lymphopenia after photon versus proton radiotherapy (dated 2019 in TCRdb). Study-level background: In patients with gastrointestinal tumors who developed high-grade lymphopenia, the study compared the immunological effects of photon radiation therapy with those of proton radiation therapy. The cohort included about 18 patients with gastrointestinal tumors who developed lymphopenia after receiving either photon or proton therapy. The goal of the study was to describe how the two radiation modalities differ in their effects on the immune system. Overall results and qualifications from the work: Proton-treated patients stayed relatively stable during treatment, while photon-treated patients lost naive T cells and TCR diversity and gained effector/memory populations. Across the cohort, among patients who died, a greater drop in TCR diversity after the nadir was inversely correlated with overall survival time. After the lymphocyte count nadir, repertoires from photon-treated patients showed oligoclonal expansion, particularly of CD8+ Temra cells, and this expansion drove the decline in diversity. The survival association was examined only in patients who died, and the authors described better survival with proton therapy as a possibility, not as a demonstrated result.

Its CDR3 holds 16 amino acids, cysteine through phenylalanine. Left in the record is the CDR3 DNA by itself, 48 bases read in frame from the first base. CDR1 SGHVS and CDR2 FNYEAQ are derived from the germline V gene. V lost 4 bases and J lost 7 bases, and the count of bases not matched to a germline gene is 10. The library was obtained by the immunoSEQ multiplex PCR assay. Alongside multiparametric flow cytometry, deep sequencing of rearranged TCR beta loci was used to profile the T cell repertoires. TCRdb mirrors the immuneACCESS table, restricted to in-frame sequences. Some clones are absent from its copies; in checked studies, under half trace to an unresolved V gene, and the reason for the others is unknown. Present in this sample are about 70,000 clones, over 80% of which were seen just once. The ten largest clones represent about a tenth of the sample. Notes on this clone: There is no known antigen for this receptor. No clone much larger than this one lies a single base away; base qualities are absent.

The receptor chain draws on TRBV7-6 and TRBJ1-2, with 12 junctional bases fitting TRBD1. This sample comprised peripheral blood, obtained from a patient treated with proton-based radiotherapy. The sequence was collected from a man older than 75 with esophageal cancer. Here the CDR3 is given as CASSSGPGQGALGYTF. In nucleotides, the sequence is TGTGCCAGCAGCTCGGGACCGGGACAGGGGGCTCTTGGCTACACCTTC.